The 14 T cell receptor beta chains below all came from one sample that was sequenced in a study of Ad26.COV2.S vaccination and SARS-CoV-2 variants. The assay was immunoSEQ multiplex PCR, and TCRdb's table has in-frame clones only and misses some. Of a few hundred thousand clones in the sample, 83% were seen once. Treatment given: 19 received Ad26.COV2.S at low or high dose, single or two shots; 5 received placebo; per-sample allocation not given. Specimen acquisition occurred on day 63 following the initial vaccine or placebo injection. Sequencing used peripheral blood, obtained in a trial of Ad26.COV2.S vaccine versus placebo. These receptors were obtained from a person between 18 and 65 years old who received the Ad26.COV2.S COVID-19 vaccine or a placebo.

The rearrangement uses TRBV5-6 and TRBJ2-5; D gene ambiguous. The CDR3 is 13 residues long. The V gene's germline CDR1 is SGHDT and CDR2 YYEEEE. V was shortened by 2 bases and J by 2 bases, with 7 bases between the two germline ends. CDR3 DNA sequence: TGTGCCAGCAGCTTAAACTATCAAGAGACCCAGTACTTC. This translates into CASSLNYQETQYF.

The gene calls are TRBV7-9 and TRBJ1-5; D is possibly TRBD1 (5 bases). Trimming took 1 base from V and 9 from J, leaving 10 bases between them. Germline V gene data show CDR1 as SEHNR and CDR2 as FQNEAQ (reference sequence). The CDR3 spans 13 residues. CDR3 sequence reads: CASSLEGPGPQHF. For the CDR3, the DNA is TGTGCCAGCAGCTTAGAGGGACCCGGGCCCCAGCATTTT.

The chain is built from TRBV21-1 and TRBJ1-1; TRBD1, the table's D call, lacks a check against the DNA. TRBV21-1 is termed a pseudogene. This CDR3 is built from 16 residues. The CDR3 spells CASSKDKRRGRRHDFF. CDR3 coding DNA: TGTGCCAGCAGCAAAGACAAGAGGAGGGGGCGGAGGCACGATTTCTTT.

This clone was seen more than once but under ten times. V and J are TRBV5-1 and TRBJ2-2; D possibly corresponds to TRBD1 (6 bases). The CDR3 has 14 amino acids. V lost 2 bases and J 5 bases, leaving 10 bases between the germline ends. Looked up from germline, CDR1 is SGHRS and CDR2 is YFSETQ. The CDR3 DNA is TGCGCCAGCAGCTTAACACAGGGAACCGGGGAGCTGTTTTTT. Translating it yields CASSLTQGTGELFF.

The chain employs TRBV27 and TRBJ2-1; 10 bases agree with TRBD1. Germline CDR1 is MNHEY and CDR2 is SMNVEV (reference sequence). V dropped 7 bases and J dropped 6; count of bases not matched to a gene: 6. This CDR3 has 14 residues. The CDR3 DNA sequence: TGTGCCAGCACACCGGGACAGGGGCCCAATGAGCAGTTCTTC. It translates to CASTPGQGPNEQFF.

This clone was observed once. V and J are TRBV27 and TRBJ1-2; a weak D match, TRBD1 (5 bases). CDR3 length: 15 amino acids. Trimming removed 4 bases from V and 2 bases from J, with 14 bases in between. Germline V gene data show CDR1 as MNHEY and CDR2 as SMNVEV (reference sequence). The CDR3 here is CASSSHSTANYGYTF. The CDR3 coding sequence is TGTGCCAGCAGTTCCCACTCGACAGCCAACTATGGCTACACCTTC.

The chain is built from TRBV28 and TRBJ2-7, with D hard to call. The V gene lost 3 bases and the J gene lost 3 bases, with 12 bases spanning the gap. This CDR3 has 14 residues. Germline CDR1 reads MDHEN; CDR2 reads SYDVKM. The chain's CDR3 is CASSFPRRYYEQYF. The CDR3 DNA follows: TGTGCCAGCAGTTTTCCTCGACGTTACTACGAGCAGTACTTC.

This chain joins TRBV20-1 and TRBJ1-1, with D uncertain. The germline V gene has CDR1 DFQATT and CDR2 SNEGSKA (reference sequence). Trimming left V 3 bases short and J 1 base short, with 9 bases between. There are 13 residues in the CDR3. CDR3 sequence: CSASRSGNTEAFF. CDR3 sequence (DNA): TGCAGTGCTAGTCGGTCGGGGAACACTGAAGCTTTCTTT.

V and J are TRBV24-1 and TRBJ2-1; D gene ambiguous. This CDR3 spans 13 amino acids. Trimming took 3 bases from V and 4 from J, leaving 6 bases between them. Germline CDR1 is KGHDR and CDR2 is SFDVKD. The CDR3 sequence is CATSDEVYNEQFF. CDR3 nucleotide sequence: TGTGCCACCAGTGATGAGGTTTACAATGAGCAGTTCTTC.

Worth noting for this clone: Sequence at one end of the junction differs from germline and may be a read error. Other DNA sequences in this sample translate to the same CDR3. The CDR3 region is CASSPGQGGVLPLHF. CDR3 DNA sequence: TGCGCCAGCAGCCCTGGACAGGGAGGGGTTCTACCCCTCCATTTT. The chain combines TRBV5-1 with TRBJ1-6; TRBD1 agrees at 8 bases. The germline gives CDR1 SGHRS, CDR2 YFSETQ. This CDR3 has 15 residues.

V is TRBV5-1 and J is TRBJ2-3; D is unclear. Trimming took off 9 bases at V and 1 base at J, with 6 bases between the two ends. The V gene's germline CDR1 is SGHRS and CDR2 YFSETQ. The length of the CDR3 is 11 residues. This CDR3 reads CATDGTDTQYF. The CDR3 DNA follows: TGCGCCACCGACGGCACAGATACGCAGTATTTT.

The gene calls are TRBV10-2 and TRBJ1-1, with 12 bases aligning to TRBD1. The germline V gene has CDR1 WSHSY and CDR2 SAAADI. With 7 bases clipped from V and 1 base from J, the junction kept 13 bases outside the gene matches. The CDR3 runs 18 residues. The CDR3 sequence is CASTGAGQGARGNTEAFF. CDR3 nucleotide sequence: TGCGCCAGCACCGGCGCGGGACAGGGGGCGCGGGGGAACACTGAAGCTTTCTTT.

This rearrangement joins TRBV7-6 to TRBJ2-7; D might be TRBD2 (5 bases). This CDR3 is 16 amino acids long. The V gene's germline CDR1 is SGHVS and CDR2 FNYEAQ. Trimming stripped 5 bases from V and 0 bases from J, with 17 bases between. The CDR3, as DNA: TGTGCCAGCAGCCCCCTCGGCCGGGGAAGCTCCTACGAGCAGTACTTC. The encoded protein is CASSPLGRGSSYEQYF.

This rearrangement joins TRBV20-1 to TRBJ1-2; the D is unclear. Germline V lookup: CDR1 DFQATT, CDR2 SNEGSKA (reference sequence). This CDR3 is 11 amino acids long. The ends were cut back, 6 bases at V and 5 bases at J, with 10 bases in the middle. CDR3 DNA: TGCAGTGCAAAGGGTCTTTATGGCTACACCTTC. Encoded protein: CSAKGLYGYTF.